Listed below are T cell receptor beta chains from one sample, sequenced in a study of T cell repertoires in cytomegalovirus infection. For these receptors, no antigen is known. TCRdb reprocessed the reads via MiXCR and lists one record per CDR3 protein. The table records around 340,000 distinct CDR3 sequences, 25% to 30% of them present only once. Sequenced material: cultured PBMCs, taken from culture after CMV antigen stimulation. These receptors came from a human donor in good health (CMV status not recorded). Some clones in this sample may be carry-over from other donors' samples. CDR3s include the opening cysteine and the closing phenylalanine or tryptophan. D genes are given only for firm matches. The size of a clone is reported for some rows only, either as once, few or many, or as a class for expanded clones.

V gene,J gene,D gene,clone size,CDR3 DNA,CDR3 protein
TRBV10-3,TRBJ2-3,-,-,TGTGCCATCAGTGACCTCAGGACTGCCGAAAGCACAGATACGCAGTATTTT,CAISDLRTAESTDTQYF
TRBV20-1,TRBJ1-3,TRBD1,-,TGCAGTGCTTCTTCCGGGACAGGGACGGCTGGAAACACCATATATTTT,CSASSGTGTAGNTIYF
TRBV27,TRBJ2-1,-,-,TGTGCCAGCAGTTCGTTCACCCCCGACAATGAGCAGTTCTTC,CASSSFTPDNEQFF
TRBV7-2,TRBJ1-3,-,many,TGTGCCAGCAGCTTGTACGCCGGGACCGGGGGTGGAAACACCATATATTTT,CASSLYAGTGGGNTIYF
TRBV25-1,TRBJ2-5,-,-,TGTGCCAGCAGTTCTTGGAGGGGGAACCAAGAGACCCAGTACTTC,CASSSWRGNQETQYF
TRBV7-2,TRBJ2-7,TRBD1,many,TGTGCCAGCACGCCTGACAGGGACGCCTACGAGCAGTACTTC,CASTPDRDAYEQYF
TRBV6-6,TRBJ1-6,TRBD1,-,TGTGCCAGCAGTTTCCAACAGGGGCACCTCCACTTT,CASSFQQGHLHF
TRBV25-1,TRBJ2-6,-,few,TGTGCCAGCAGTGGTCCCAGGGTTTCCCACTCTGGGGCCAACGTCCTGACTTTC,CASSGPRVSHSGANVLTF
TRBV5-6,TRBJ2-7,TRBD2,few,TGTGCCAGCAGCCGGAAGACTAGCGGGAGAACCTACGAGCAGTACTTC,CASSRKTSGRTYEQYF
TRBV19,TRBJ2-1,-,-,TGTGCCAGTAGTATCCTCGGCCCCGGAGCCGGGAATGAGCAGTTCTTC,CASSILGPGAGNEQFF
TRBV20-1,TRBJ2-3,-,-,TGCAGTCCAGGCCCCACAGATACGCAGTATTTT,CSPGPTDTQYF
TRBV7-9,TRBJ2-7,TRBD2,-,TGTGCCAGCAGCCCCCGGGGGGAGTACGCCTACGAGCAGTACTTC,CASSPRGEYAYEQYF
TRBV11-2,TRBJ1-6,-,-,TGTGCCAGCAGCTCCTCGGGGTTGACGATAAGCTCCTATAATTCACCCCTCCACTTT,CASSSSGLTISSYNSPLHF
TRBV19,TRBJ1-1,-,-,TGTGCCAGTAGTATGAGGTCTTCGGGGCGCATCGCTTTCTTT,CASSMRSSGRIAFF
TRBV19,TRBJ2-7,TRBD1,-,TGTGCCAGTAGTGATCAGGGGGAAACCTACGAGCAGTACTTC,CASSDQGETYEQYF
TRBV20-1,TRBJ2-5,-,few,TGCAGTGCTACCGTTCAGGGGGAGACCCAGTACTTC,CSATVQGETQYF
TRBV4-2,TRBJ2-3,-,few,TGTGCCAGCAGCCAAGATCGCCCTAGTTTCACAGATACGCAGTATTTT,CASSQDRPSFTDTQYF
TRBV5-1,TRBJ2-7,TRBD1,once,TGCGCCAGCAGCGTTAGACAGGGATCGCACGAGCAGTACTTC,CASSVRQGSHEQYF
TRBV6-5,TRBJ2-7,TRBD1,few,TGTGCCAGCAGCGGACAGGCACCCGAGCAGTACTTC,CASSGQAPEQYF
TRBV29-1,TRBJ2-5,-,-,TGCAGCGTCGAGATGGGTACACAAGAGACCCAGTACTTC,CSVEMGTQETQYF
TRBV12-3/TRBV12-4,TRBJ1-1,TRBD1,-,TGTGCCAGCAGTTTTAGGGGACAGGGGGAAGGTGAAGCTTTCTTT,CASSFRGQGEGEAFF
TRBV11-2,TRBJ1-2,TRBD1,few,TGTGCCAGCAGCCCCTTACGGGACAGGGATCGGTACTATGGCTACACCTTC,CASSPLRDRDRYYGYTF
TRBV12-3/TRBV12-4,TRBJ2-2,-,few,TGTGCCAGCAGTCCACTCCCGAATACCGGGGAGCTGTTTTTT,CASSPLPNTGELFF
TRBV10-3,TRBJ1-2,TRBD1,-,TGTGCCATCAGCCGGGACAGGGCTTATGGCTACACCTTC,CAISRDRAYGYTF
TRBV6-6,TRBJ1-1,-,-,TGTGCCAGCAGTTACACCCCAGCAGGGGAGGACAACACTGAAGCTTTCTTT,CASSYTPAGEDNTEAFF
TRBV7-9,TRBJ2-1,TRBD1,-,TGTGCCAGCAGCTTTCCGGACAGGGGTCAGCAGTTCTTC,CASSFPDRGQQFF
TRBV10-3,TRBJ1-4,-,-,TGTGCCACCAACCTGGGGGGTACTAATGAAAAACTGTTTTTT,CATNLGGTNEKLFF
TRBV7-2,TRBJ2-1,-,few,TGTGCCAGCAGGTTAAGGGGCGGGCCTTTCTCCTACAATGAGCAGTTCTTC,CASRLRGGPFSYNEQFF
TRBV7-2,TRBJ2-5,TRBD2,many,TGTGCCAGCAGCTTAGGCGGGAGTAGACGAGAGACCCAGTACTTC,CASSLGGSRRETQYF
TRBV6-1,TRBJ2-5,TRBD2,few,TGTGCCAGCACCGGGACTAGCGGACAAGAGACCCAGTACTTC,CASTGTSGQETQYF
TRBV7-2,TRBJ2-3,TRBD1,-,TGTGCCAGCAGCCCCGGGACAGGGTTTAAGACAGATACGCAGTATTTT,CASSPGTGFKTDTQYF
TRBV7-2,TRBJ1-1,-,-,TGTGCCAGCAGCTTTGTGAGTGGAGAAGCTTTCTTT,CASSFVSGEAFF
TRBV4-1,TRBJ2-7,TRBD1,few,TGCGCCAGCAGCCAAGAGACCGGGACAGGGCGGAACGAGCAGTACTTC,CASSQETGTGRNEQYF
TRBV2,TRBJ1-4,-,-,TGTGCCAGCAATAACCTAGGGGAAAAACTGTTTTTT,CASNNLGEKLFF
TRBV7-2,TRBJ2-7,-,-,TGTGCCTGCAGCTTAGGTGGCTACGAGCAGTACTTC,CACSLGGYEQYF
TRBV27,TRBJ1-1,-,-,TGTGCCAGCAGTTTTGCCGTGAAGGCTGAAGCTTTCTTT,CASSFAVKAEAFF
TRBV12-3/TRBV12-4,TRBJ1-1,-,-,TGTGCCAGCAGTTTTATTGGGGGCTTGGACACTGAAGCTTTCTTT,CASSFIGGLDTEAFF
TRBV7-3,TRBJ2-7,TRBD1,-,TGTGCCAGCAGCCAGGACAGGGGTTACGAGCAGTACTTC,CASSQDRGYEQYF